One sample yielded the 20 T cell receptor beta chains listed below, sequenced in a study of spatial heterogeneity in lung cancer. Time point reported: blood at routine non-recurrence follow-up after resection. From the 5' RACE reads, TCRdb called clonotypes with MiXCR, one entry per CDR3 protein. The table lists roughly 110,000 distinct CDR3 sequences, less than 14% of them singletons. Material: PBMCs, obtained at follow-up. These receptors originate from a female donor with early-stage non-small cell lung cancer.

The V and J genes are TRBV30 and TRBJ1-5; D gene ambiguous. Trimming pared 3 bases from V and 3 bases from J, leaving 9 bases between. CDR3 length: 13 residues. CDR1 is GTSNPN and CDR2 is SVGIG in the germline V gene (reference sequence). The CDR3 sequence is CAWSHQDNQPQHF. The CDR3 DNA reads TGTGCCTGGAGCCACCAGGACAATCAGCCCCAGCATTTT. Full variable domain (rest looked up from reference TRBV30 and TRBJ1-5): SQTIHQWPATLVQPVGSPLSLECTVEGTSNPNLYWYRQAAGRGLQLLFYSVGIGQISSEVPQNLSASRPQDRQFILSSKKLLLSDSGFYLCAWSHQDNQPQHFGDGTRLSIL.

This clonotype was seen more than once but under ten times. This chain links TRBV5-1 with TRBJ2-2, with D unresolved. The V end was cut by 1 base, the J end by 5 bases, with 12 bases between. Germline V gives CDR1 SGHRS, CDR2 YFSETQ. CDR3 length equals 15 residues. CDR3 protein: CASSLLSAETGELFF. CDR3 coding DNA: TGCGCCAGCAGCTTGTTATCGGCCGAAACCGGGGAGCTGTTTTTT.

This chain's CDR3 is CASSYGGLVSTSDTQYF. CDR3 coding DNA: TGTGCCAGCAGTTACGGCGGGCTTGTGTCCACCTCAGATACGCAGTATTTT. The chain recombines TRBV6-5 with TRBJ2-3, with D maybe TRBD2 (5 bases). Germline V lookup: CDR1 MNHEY, CDR2 SVGAGI. The CDR3 spans 17 residues. V lost 2 bases and J 4 bases, leaving 19 bases between the germline ends.

This clonotype was seen many times. The gene calls are TRBV7-8 and TRBJ2-7; 12 bases are shared with TRBD2. Trimming at V came to 4 bases and at J to 6 bases, leaving 4 bases not matched to a gene. CDR1 is SGHVS, CDR2 FQNEAQ, per germline. The CDR3 is 14 amino acids. As DNA, the CDR3 is TGTGCCAGCAGCTCTAGACTAGCGGGAGTCGAGCAGTACGTC. It is translated as CASSSRLAGVEQYV.

This clonotype was seen ten or more times. V usage is TRBV4-3 and J usage is TRBJ2-2, with TRBD2 as a possible D gene (6 bases). Trimming cost V 3 bases and J 2 bases, with 31 bases left between them. CDR1 and CDR2 (germline): LGHNA, YSLEER. CDR3 length: 22 residues. CDR3 amino acids: CASSQKPTWFDPGEINTGELFF. The CDR3 DNA follows: TGCGCCAGCAGCCAGAAGCCCACGTGGTTCGATCCGGGAGAAATAAACACCGGGGAGCTGTTTTTT.

This chain joins TRBV11-3 and TRBJ2-6; 7 bases agree with TRBD1. The CDR3 runs 14 residues. Germline V gene lookup returns CDR1 SGHNT and CDR2 YENEEA. V lost 5 bases to trimming and J lost 2 bases; unmatched junction nucleotides: 0. CDR3 residues: CASSQGAGANVLTF. As DNA, the CDR3 is TGTGCCAGCAGCCAGGGGGCTGGGGCCAACGTCCTGACTTTC.

This clonotype has only a few counts. The gene calls are TRBV2 and TRBJ2-5; D might be TRBD1 (6 bases). Deletions cut 7 bases from V and 2 bases from J, with 11 bases between. Germline V gives CDR1 SNHLY, CDR2 FYNNEI. The CDR3 is made up of 13 amino acids. The CDR3 spells CASNRDRQETQYF. The CDR3 DNA follows: TGTGCCAGCAACAGGGACCGTCAAGAGACCCAGTACTTC.

This clonotype was seen at least ten times. The genes are TRBV23-1 and TRBJ2-1, with D unclear. TRBV23-1 counts as an open reading frame of uncertain function. The CDR3 spans 9 residues. The V gene lost 5 bases and the J gene lost 9 bases, with 2 bases spanning the gap. CDR3 nucleotides: TGCGCCAGCAGTTTTGAGCAGTTCTTC. Protein product: CASSFEQFF.

J is TRBJ2-5 and V is TRBV5-1, with 7 bases that match TRBD2. This CDR3 region has 13 residues. The V segment lost 8 bases and the J segment 7 bases; nucleotides outside the gene matches: 11. Germline assignment: CDR1 SGHRS and CDR2 YFSETQ. CDR3 region: CASNAGAWATQYF. CDR3 nucleotide sequence: TGCGCCAGTAACGCGGGAGCTTGGGCGACCCAGTACTTC.

This clonotype was counted many times. The rearrangement links TRBV20-1 to TRBJ2-7; 8 nucleotides agree with TRBD1. V lost 6 bases to trimming and J lost 5 bases; unmatched junction nucleotides: 9. Germline values: CDR1 DFQATT, CDR2 SNEGSKA (reference sequence). The CDR3 is made up of 13 amino acids. CDR3 nucleotide sequence: TGCAGTGCCCGGACAGGGAGCGGCGACGAGCAGTACGTC. It is translated as CSARTGSGDEQYV.

This clonotype was counted at least ten times. The chain has TRBV3-1 and TRBJ2-2, with D unclear. With 3 bases removed from V and 6 bases from J, the gap between germline ends came to 8 bases. The CDR3 is made up of 13 amino acids. The germline CDR1 and CDR2 sequences are LGHDT and YNNKEL (reference sequence). CDR3 sequence: CASSQAVSGELFF. The CDR3 bases are TGTGCCAGCAGCCAGGCTGTCTCCGGGGAGCTGTTTTTT.

In its sample, this clonotype was seen many times. V is TRBV10-3 and J is TRBJ2-5, with 8 bases identical to TRBD2. Trimming cost V 10 bases and J 5 bases; bases outside gene matches: 15. Looked up from germline, CDR1 is ENHRY and CDR2 is SYGVKD. The CDR3 consists of 15 residues. CDR3 DNA sequence: TGTGCCACCGGAGATAGCGGGACTCTCCTGGAGACCCAGTACTTC. It codes for CATGDSGTLLETQYF.

The chain carries TRBV7-2 and TRBJ2-5; TRBD2 matches 7 bases. CDR3 size: 16 residues. Germline-derived CDR1 and CDR2 are SGHTA and FQGNSA. V shed 0 bases and J 5 bases; nucleotides not matched to a gene: 9. The CDR3 is CASSLASSGGVETQYF. CDR3 sequence (DNA): TGTGCCAGCAGCTTAGCCTCTAGCGGAGGGGTGGAGACCCAGTACTTC.

This clonotype has just a few counts. This chain links TRBV12-3 or TRBV12-4 with TRBJ1-1; D is unclear. The CDR3 is made up of 13 amino acids. The V end was cut by 2 bases, the J end by 10 bases, with 14 bases between. The CDR3 protein is CASSLIAGGGAFF. The CDR3 region has the DNA TGTGCCAGCAGTTTAATCGCAGGCGGAGGAGCTTTCTTT.

Ten or more counts support this clonotype. The chain couples TRBV20-1 to TRBJ2-3; 10 bases fit TRBD2. The CDR3 runs to 15 residues. Germline V CDR1 and CDR2: DFQATT, SNEGSKA (reference sequence). J lost 2 bases, V lost 3 bases, and 5 bases had no gene match. The CDR3 is CSASALAGATDTQYF. CDR3 nucleotides: TGCAGTGCTAGCGCGCTAGCGGGAGCCACAGATACGCAGTATTTT.

This clonotype has only a few counts. This CDR3 is CASSLTSGSYQETQYF. Written as DNA, the CDR3 is TGTGCCAGCAGCCTCACTAGCGGGAGTTACCAAGAGACCCAGTACTTC. V usage is TRBV7-3 and J usage is TRBJ2-5; 11 bases fit TRBD2. V dropped 5 bases and J dropped 0; count of bases not matched to a gene: 5. The CDR3 extends over 16 amino acids. Germline V lookup: CDR1 SGHTA, CDR2 FQGTGA.

This clonotype has just a few counts. In DNA form, the CDR3 reads TGCAGTGCTAGGAGGGAAGGGGTATACGAGCAGTACGTC. Its protein is CSARREGVYEQYV. The chain has TRBV20-1 and TRBJ2-7; either TRBD1 or TRBD2 may fit D (5 bases each). CDR1 is DFQATT, CDR2 SNEGSKA, per germline (reference sequence). With 3 bases removed from V and 4 bases from J, the gap between germline ends came to 13 bases. The length of the CDR3 is 13 residues.

This clonotype was counted only a few times. This chain uses TRBV19 with TRBJ2-1; TRBD2 aligns across 9 bases. V shed 9 bases, J shed 5 bases, and the junction held 8 bases outside the gene matches. Germline CDR1 and CDR2: LNHDA and SQIVND (reference sequence). This CDR3 comprises 14 residues. CDR3 amino acids: CASRPSGTDNEQFF. CDR3 nucleotide sequence: TGTGCCAGCAGGCCTAGCGGGACCGACAATGAGCAGTTCTTC.

This clonotype has ten or more counts. The gene calls are TRBV2 and TRBJ2-1; no firm D call. The CDR3 covers 13 residues. V was cut by 7 bases and J by 0 bases, with 7 bases left in between. CDR1 SNHLY and CDR2 FYNNEI come from the germline V gene. CDR3 nucleotides: TGTGCCAGCAAGCGCTACTCCTACAATGAGCAGTTCTTC. Its translation: CASKRYSYNEQFF.

V gene TRBV19 combines with J gene TRBJ1-5; 7 bases fit TRBD1. The CDR3 sequence is 15 residues long. Germline V gene sequence: CDR1 LNHDA, CDR2 SQIVND (reference sequence). J was trimmed by 1 base and V by 8 bases; bases with no gene match: 8. The CDR3 sequence is CASGVEGQSNQPQHF. CDR3 coding DNA: TGTGCCAGTGGGGTTGAGGGACAGAGCAATCAGCCCCAGCATTTT.